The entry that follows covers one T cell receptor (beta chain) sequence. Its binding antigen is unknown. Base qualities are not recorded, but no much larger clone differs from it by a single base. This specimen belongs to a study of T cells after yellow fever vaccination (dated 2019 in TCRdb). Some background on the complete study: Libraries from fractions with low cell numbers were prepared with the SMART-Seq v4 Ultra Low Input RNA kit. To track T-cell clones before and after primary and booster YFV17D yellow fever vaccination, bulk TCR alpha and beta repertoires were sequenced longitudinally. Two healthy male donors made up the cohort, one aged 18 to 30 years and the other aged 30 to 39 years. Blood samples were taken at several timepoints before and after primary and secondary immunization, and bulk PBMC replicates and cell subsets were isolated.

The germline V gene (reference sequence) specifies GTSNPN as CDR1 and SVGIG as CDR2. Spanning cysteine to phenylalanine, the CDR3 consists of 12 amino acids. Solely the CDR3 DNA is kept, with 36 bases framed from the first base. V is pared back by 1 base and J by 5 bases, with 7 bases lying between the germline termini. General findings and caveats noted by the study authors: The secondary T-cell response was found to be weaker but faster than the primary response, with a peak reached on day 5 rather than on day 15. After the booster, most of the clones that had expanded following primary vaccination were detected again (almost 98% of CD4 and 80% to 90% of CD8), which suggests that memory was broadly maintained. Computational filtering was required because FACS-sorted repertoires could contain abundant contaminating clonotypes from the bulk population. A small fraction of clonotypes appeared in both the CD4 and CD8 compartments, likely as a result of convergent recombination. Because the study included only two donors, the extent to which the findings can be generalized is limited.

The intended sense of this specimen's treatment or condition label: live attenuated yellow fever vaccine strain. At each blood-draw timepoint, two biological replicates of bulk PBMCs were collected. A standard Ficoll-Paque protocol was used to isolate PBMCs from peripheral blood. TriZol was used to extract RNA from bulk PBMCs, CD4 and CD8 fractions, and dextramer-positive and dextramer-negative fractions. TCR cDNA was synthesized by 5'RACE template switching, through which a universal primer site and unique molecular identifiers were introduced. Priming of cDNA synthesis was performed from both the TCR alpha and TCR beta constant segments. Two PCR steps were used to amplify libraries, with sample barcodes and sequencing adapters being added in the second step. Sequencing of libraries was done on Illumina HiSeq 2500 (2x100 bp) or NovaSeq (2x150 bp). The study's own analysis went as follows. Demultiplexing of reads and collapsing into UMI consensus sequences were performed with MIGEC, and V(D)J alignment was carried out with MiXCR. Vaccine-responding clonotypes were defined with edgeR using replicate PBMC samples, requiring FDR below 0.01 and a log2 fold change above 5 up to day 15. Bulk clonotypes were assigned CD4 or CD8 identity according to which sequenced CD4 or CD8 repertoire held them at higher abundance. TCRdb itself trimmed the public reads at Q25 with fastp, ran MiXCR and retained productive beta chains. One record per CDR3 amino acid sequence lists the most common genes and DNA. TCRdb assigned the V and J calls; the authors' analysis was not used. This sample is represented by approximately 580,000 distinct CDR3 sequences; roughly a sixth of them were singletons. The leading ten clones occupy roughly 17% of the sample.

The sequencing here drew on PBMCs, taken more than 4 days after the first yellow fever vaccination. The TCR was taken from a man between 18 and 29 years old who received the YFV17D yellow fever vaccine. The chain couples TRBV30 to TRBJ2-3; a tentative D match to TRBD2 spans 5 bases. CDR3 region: CAWSGGRDTQYF. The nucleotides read TGTGCCTGGAGTGGCGGGCGAGATACGCAGTATTTT.